The T cell receptor (beta chain) under discussion was sequenced for a study of T cells in localized non-small cell lung cancer. CDR1 and CDR2 from the germline V gene are SGHVS and FNYEAQ. This CDR3 region has 16 residues. The junction had 4 bases not matched to a gene; V was cut back by 5 bases and J by 3 bases. Profiling relied on immunoSEQ multiplex PCR, and the TCRdb table lists in-frame clones only, not all of them. The repertoire consists of 40,000 or so clones, with approximately 86% occurring once and the leading ten covering about 6.4%. The sample consisted of peripheral blood, taken before any cancer treatment. This sequence was found in a man aged 35 to 70 with stage I lung adenocarcinoma. The chain carries TRBV7-6 and TRBJ2-7; 16 bases fit TRBD2. CDR3 residues: CASSRGTSGRDYEQYF. The CDR3 nucleotides read TGTGCCAGCAGCCGCGGGACTAGCGGGAGGGACTACGAGCAGTACTTC.